The clone carrying this TCR beta chain was counted once. What it binds is not known. Depths of 1 in 200,000 to 1 in 1 million T cells were the sequencing target. Clones were read by immunoSEQ multiplex PCR, and TCRdb kept only the in-frame ones, dropping some. The sample carries roughly 190,000 clones, roughly 72% recorded once. This entry belongs to a study of cytotoxic CD8 clonotypes in ibrutinib-treated CLL. Study-level points and caveats: A rise in clonality was seen at ibrutinib response, and a fall back toward baseline was seen at progression. Among the clonotypes, public ones were uncommon and contracted or held stable on treatment. Baseline-level clonality went beyond age-matched healthy donors and moved in step with circulating CD8+ T-cell counts.

Deletions cut 7 bases from V and 7 bases from J, with 13 bases between. This CDR3 spans 12 amino acids. The V gene's germline CDR1 is SNHLY and CDR2 FYNNEI. The sequence was collected from a human donor with chronic lymphocytic leukemia. This specimen was PBMCs, taken after 24 months of ibrutinib treatment. The gene calls are TRBV2 and TRBJ1-1; maybe TRBD1 (5 bases). The CDR3: CASTWGRFEAFF. DNA for the CDR3: TGTGCCAGCACCTGGGGGAGATTTGAAGCTTTCTTT.